The T cell receptor beta chain under discussion was sequenced for a study of breast tumors, draining lymph nodes, adjacent tissues. Germline lookup yields CDR1 MNHEY and CDR2 SVGAGI. The CDR3 runs 13 residues. The lymph nodes were axillary draining lymph nodes from breast cancer patients. Using its own MiXCR run on the multiplex PCR reads, TCRdb lists one record per CDR3 protein. The sample holds approximately 250,000 distinct CDR3 sequences, under 40% seen once. This clonotype was seen just once. One junction end does not reproduce the germline sequence, and a read error may be involved. The gene calls are TRBV6-5 and TRBJ1-2; TRBD1 aligns across 9 bases. The sequence came from a female donor with breast cancer. Some clones in this sample may be carry-over from other donors' samples. The sequencing sample was made of axillary lymph node tissue. The DNA of the CDR3 is TGTGCCAGCCTACCTACAGGGGGCTATGGTTACACCTTC. This encodes CASLPTGGYGYTF.